Presented here are 32 T cell receptor beta chains from one specimen sequenced in a study of T-cell memory formation after mild COVID-19. Each CDR3 protein gets one entry after TCRdb re-called the 5' RACE reads with MiXCR. This table has 430,000 or so distinct CDR3 sequences, 20% to 30% appearing once. Material for sequencing was PBMCs or a T cell subset sorted from them (not recorded which). These receptor sequences come from an adult woman who had mild COVID-19 (a few samples of this study predate the infection). Cell type and time point are not known.

This chain uses TRBV7-3 with TRBJ2-3; D remains unclear. CDR3 size: 13 residues. Trimming took off 0 bases at V and 2 bases at J, with 3 bases between the two ends. The germline CDR1 and CDR2 sequences are SGHTA and FQGTGA. CDR3 loop: CASSLTATDTQYF. The CDR3 DNA follows: TGTGCCAGCAGCTTAACGGCCACAGATACGCAGTATTTT.

The rearrangement joins TRBV2 to TRBJ2-3; 7 nucleotides match TRBD2. Germline assignment: CDR1 SNHLY and CDR2 FYNNEI. The CDR3 runs to 18 residues. V lost 6 bases to trimming and J lost 6 bases; unmatched junction nucleotides: 21. For the CDR3, the DNA is TGTGCCAGCAGAGGACTTCGTACTAGCGCGAGTCCGGGGGATACGCAGTATTTT. This translates into CASRGLRTSASPGDTQYF.

The rearrangement uses TRBV12-3 or TRBV12-4 and TRBJ2-3, with TRBD1 matching 7 bases. V was pared by 7 bases and J by 6 bases, with 13 bases of the junction left unmatched. The CDR3 has 15 residues. CDR3 in amino acids: CASTPDRVNPDTQYF. CDR3 DNA sequence: TGTGCCAGCACCCCTGACAGGGTTAATCCGGATACGCAGTATTTT.

The genes are TRBV29-1 and TRBJ1-1; D call uncertain. V was trimmed by 6 bases and J by 0 bases, leaving 11 bases between them. The CDR3 is 13 amino acids. The germline V gene encodes CDR1 SQVTM and CDR2 ANQGSEA. CDR3 nucleotides: TGCAGCGTAAAAGAAACAGTGAACACTGAAGCTTTCTTT. It translates to CSVKETVNTEAFF.

The V call is TRBV29-1, the J call TRBJ1-1; D is possibly TRBD1 (5 bases). V dropped 8 bases and J dropped 5 bases, with 24 bases sitting between them. Per the germline V gene, CDR1 is SQVTM and CDR2 is ANQGSEA. The CDR3 totals 15 residues. CDR3 in DNA: TGCAGCTACCGTGGGACCGGGGGATTTGAAACTGAAGCTTTCTTT. Translated, it gives CSYRGTGGFETEAFF.

This clonotype has just a few counts. This rearrangement joins TRBV7-9 to TRBJ2-7; D call uncertain. The CDR3 has 14 amino acids. V was cut by 5 bases and J by 4 bases, with 15 bases left in between. The germline CDR1 and CDR2 sequences are SEHNR and FQNEAQ (reference sequence). DNA of the CDR3: TGTGCCAGCAGCCCCGTTGCGGAGAAATACGAGCAGTACTTC. It yields the protein CASSPVAEKYEQYF.

This clonotype was counted a few times. This sequence joins TRBV7-9 and TRBJ2-3; the match to TRBD2 covers 7 bases. This CDR3 region has 14 residues. In germline, CDR1 is SEHNR, CDR2 FQNEAQ (reference sequence). J lost 4 bases, V lost 5 bases, and 6 bases had no gene match. The CDR3 DNA follows: TGTGCCAGCAGCGACACTGGGGGGGCAGATACGCAGTATTTT. It yields the protein CASSDTGGADTQYF. Filled out from reference TRBV7-9 and TRBJ2-3, the complete variable domain reads DTGVSQNPRHKITKRGQNVTFRCDPISEHNRLYWYRQTLGQGPEFLTYFQNEAQLEKSRLLSDRFSAERPKGSFSTLEIQRTEQGDSAMYLCASSDTGGADTQYFGPGTRLTVL.

This clonotype was observed a handful of times. The chain is built from TRBV6-5 and TRBJ1-5, with unresolved D. CDR3 length: 17 amino acids. With 5 bases removed from V and 7 bases from J, the gap between germline ends came to 24 bases. Germline V gene lookup returns CDR1 MNHEY and CDR2 SVGAGI. The chain's CDR3 is CASSPWADEHHGQPQHF. The CDR3 region has the DNA TGTGCCAGCAGTCCATGGGCTGACGAACACCACGGCCAGCCCCAGCATTTT.

This clonotype was counted many times. This chain links TRBV12-3 or TRBV12-4 with TRBJ1-5; 7 nucleotides agree with TRBD1. The CDR3 extends over 15 amino acids. The J segment lost 0 bases and the V segment lost 6 bases, leaving 5 bases of the junction unmatched. CDR3 sequence (DNA): TGTGCCAGCAGCCGGACAGGAGATAGCAATCAGCCCCAGCATTTT. Translation gives CASSRTGDSNQPQHF.

CDR3 sequence reads: CASSLVSGAGELFF. For the CDR3, the DNA is TGTGCCAGCAGCTTGGTATCGGGCGCCGGGGAGCTGTTTTTT. V is TRBV5-6 and J is TRBJ2-2; D gene unclear. Germline V CDR1 and CDR2: SGHDT, YYEEEE. V gave up 0 bases and J gave up 6 bases, with 9 bases separating them. CDR3 length: 14 residues.

The chain couples TRBV20-1 to TRBJ2-6; 7 nucleotides match TRBD1. V lost 0 bases, J lost 1 base, and 9 bases stayed unmatched. Germline V gives CDR1 DFQATT, CDR2 SNEGSKA (reference sequence). The CDR3 extends over 18 amino acids. CDR3 DNA: TGCAGTGCTAGAGACTACAGGGGCGAGGGTTCTGGGGCCAACGTCCTGACTTTC. Protein: CSARDYRGEGSGANVLTF.

This clonotype turned up a few times. This chain joins TRBV12-3 or TRBV12-4 and TRBJ1-5; 7 positions agree with TRBD1. J was trimmed by 7 bases and V by 6 bases; bases with no gene match: 9. The CDR3 consists of 14 residues. The CDR3 loop is CASSYGTAGQPQHF. In DNA form, the CDR3 reads TGTGCCAGCAGCTATGGGACAGCTGGGCAGCCCCAGCATTTT.

The chain carries TRBV19 and TRBJ1-1; TRBD1 matches at 9 bases. Germline trimming cut 4 bases from V and 7 bases from J; bases unmatched to any gene: 7. The CDR3 contains 14 residues. CDR1 and CDR2 (germline): LNHDA, SQIVND (reference sequence). The CDR3 DNA sequence: TGTGCCAGTAGTACTAACAGGGGGCTCGGTGAAGCTTTCTTT. Protein: CASSTNRGLGEAFF. The variable domain in full, completed from reference TRBV19 and TRBJ1-1, reads DGGITQSPKYLFRKEGQNVTLSCEQNLNHDAMYWYRQDPGQGLRLIYYSQIVNDFQKGDIAEGYSVSREKKESFPLTVTSAQKNPTAFYLCASSTNRGLGEAFFGQGTRLTVV.

As DNA, the CDR3 is TGTGCCAGCAGCTTAACCCGGGAGGCCCCTGAAGCTTTCTTT. It codes for CASSLTREAPEAFF. V gene TRBV7-9 combines with J gene TRBJ1-1; D is unresolved. Germline V lookup: CDR1 SEHNR, CDR2 FQNEAQ (reference sequence). V was shortened by 2 bases and J by 6 bases, with 13 bases between the two germline ends. The CDR3 runs to 14 residues.

The chain carries TRBV27 and TRBJ2-5; 10 nucleotides align to TRBD2. Germline V gives CDR1 MNHEY, CDR2 SMNVEV (reference sequence). V shed 7 bases, J shed 4 bases, and the junction held 9 bases outside the gene matches. The CDR3 totals 15 residues. The CDR3 nucleotides are TGTGCCAGCACCGCTCTCCTAGCGGGAGTAGAGACCCAGTACTTC. Amino acid sequence: CASTALLAGVETQYF.

J is TRBJ2-7 and V is TRBV6-5; tentatively, D is TRBD2 (5 bases). With 0 bases removed from V and 2 bases from J, the gap between germline ends came to 11 bases. Germline CDR1 MNHEY, CDR2 SVGAGI. This CDR3 region has 15 residues. CDR3 protein: CASSYSGGSPYEQYF. The CDR3 DNA follows: TGTGCCAGCAGTTACTCGGGTGGGAGCCCCTACGAGCAGTACTTC.

Only a few counts were recorded for this clonotype. J is TRBJ2-5 and V is TRBV20-1, with TRBD1 matching over 8 bases. Germline CDR1 is DFQATT and CDR2 is SNEGSKA (reference sequence). The CDR3 runs 15 residues. V was pared by 3 bases and J by 2 bases, with 8 bases of the junction left unmatched. The CDR3 DNA follows: TGCAGTGCTAGGAGGACCGGGACAGGACAAGAGACCCAGTACTTC. The encoded protein is CSARRTGTGQETQYF.

On this clonotype: The junction departs from the called germline gene at one end, perhaps through a read error. The CDR3 loop is CASRFNSYTDTQYF. DNA of the CDR3: TGTGCCAGCCGTTTCAACAGCTACACAGATACGCAGTATTTT. The gene calls are TRBV28 and TRBJ2-3, with unresolved D. This CDR3 contains 14 residues. Germline-derived CDR1 and CDR2 are MDHEN and SYDVKM.

This clonotype was counted only a few times. The chain links TRBV19 to TRBJ2-1, with 10 bases aligning to TRBD2. The CDR3 is 16 amino acids. Germline assignment: CDR1 LNHDA and CDR2 SQIVND (reference sequence). J gave up 3 bases and V 4 bases, and 6 bases lay outside the gene matches. The CDR3 is CASSKLASGGYNEQFF. For the CDR3, the DNA is TGTGCCAGTAGTAAGTTGGCTAGCGGGGGCTACAATGAGCAGTTCTTC. The complete variable domain, with remaining parts taken from reference TRBV19 and TRBJ2-1, reads DGGITQSPKYLFRKEGQNVTLSCEQNLNHDAMYWYRQDPGQGLRLIYYSQIVNDFQKGDIAEGYSVSREKKESFPLTVTSAQKNPTAFYLCASSKLASGGYNEQFFGPGTRLTVL.

This clonotype was picked up a small number of times. The chain is built from TRBV7-6 and TRBJ2-7; 8 nucleotides align to TRBD2. The length of the CDR3 is 18 residues. Germline V CDR1 and CDR2: SGHVS, FNYEAQ. The J segment lost 4 bases and the V segment lost 5 bases, leaving 19 bases of the junction unmatched. CDR3 sequence reads: CASSPTTGRVQVAYEQYF. In DNA form, the CDR3 reads TGTGCCAGCAGCCCTACTACCGGGAGGGTACAGGTTGCTTACGAGCAGTACTTC.

This clonotype occurred a few times. This rearrangement joins TRBV6-1 to TRBJ2-5, with unresolved D. Trimming stripped 5 bases from V and 2 bases from J, with 9 bases between. Germline V gene sequence: CDR1 MNHNS, CDR2 SASEGT. This CDR3 is built from 13 residues. CDR3 sequence: CASSSAWQETQYF. The CDR3 DNA follows: TGTGCCAGCAGTTCAGCGTGGCAAGAGACCCAGTACTTC.

This clonotype appeared a few times. The chain couples TRBV3-1 to TRBJ2-6, with D unresolved. V was clipped by 0 bases and J by 7 bases, with 7 bases between them. CDR3 length: 14 residues. CDR1 LGHDT and CDR2 YNNKEL come from the germline V gene (reference sequence). CDR3: CASSQDGIANVLTF. CDR3 sequence (DNA): TGTGCCAGCAGCCAAGATGGGATCGCCAACGTCCTGACTTTC.

This clonotype was detected a few times. The J gene is TRBJ1-1, the V gene TRBV7-9; 7 bases line up with TRBD1. V shed 1 base and J 6 bases; nucleotides not matched to a gene: 2. The CDR3 spans 13 residues. The germline V gene has CDR1 SEHNR and CDR2 FQNEAQ (reference sequence). The CDR3 reads CASSLGQGPEAFF. The CDR3 DNA reads TGTGCCAGCAGCTTAGGACAGGGCCCTGAAGCTTTCTTT. The full variable domain, its missing parts supplied by reference TRBV7-9 and TRBJ1-1, is DTGVSQNPRHKITKRGQNVTFRCDPISEHNRLYWYRQTLGQGPEFLTYFQNEAQLEKSRLLSDRFSAERPKGSFSTLEIQRTEQGDSAMYLCASSLGQGPEAFFGQGTRLTVV.

This clonotype showed up many times. The J gene is TRBJ2-3, the V gene TRBV20-1; tentative D call: TRBD2 (5 bases). Germline V gives CDR1 DFQATT, CDR2 SNEGSKA (reference sequence). Trimming removed 3 bases from V and 5 bases from J, with 12 bases in between. This CDR3 region has 13 residues. The CDR3 reads CSASGVREDTQYF. Here the CDR3 DNA reads TGCAGTGCTAGTGGGGTGAGGGAAGATACGCAGTATTTT.

This clonotype came up many times. The chain employs TRBV7-2 and TRBJ1-6; tentatively, D is TRBD1 (6 bases). V was clipped by 5 bases and J by 8 bases, with 16 bases between them. The CDR3 runs 15 residues. The germline CDR1 and CDR2 sequences are SGHTA and FQGNSA. CDR3 in amino acids: CASSLQGRIDSPLHF. The CDR3 DNA reads TGTGCCAGCAGCCTGCAGGGGCGAATCGATTCACCCCTCCACTTT.

This clonotype was recorded a few times. V is TRBV12-3 or TRBV12-4 and J is TRBJ2-5; possibly TRBD2 for D (5 bases). Trimming cost V 6 bases and J 5 bases, with 13 bases left between them. CDR3 length: 13 amino acids. CDR3 loop: CASSSGVGETQYF. In DNA, the CDR3 is TGTGCCAGCAGCTCCGGGGTGGGGGAGACCCAGTACTTC.

This clonotype was detected only once. This sequence joins TRBV2 and TRBJ2-7; D gene uncertain. There are 13 residues in the CDR3. From germline, CDR1 is SNHLY and CDR2 FYNNEI. Trimming cost V 0 bases and J 6 bases, with 9 bases left between them. The CDR3 bases are TGTGCCAGCAGTGAAGCGGCCGCTCTCGAGCAGTACTTC. Translation gives CASSEAAALEQYF.

Many counts were recorded for this clonotype. This chain links TRBV7-6 with TRBJ2-5; possibly TRBD1 or TRBD2 for D (5 bases each). Germline CDR1 is SGHVS and CDR2 is FNYEAQ. Trimming removed 5 bases from V and 2 bases from J, with 18 bases in between. The CDR3 spans 16 residues. The CDR3 bases are TGTGCCAGCAGCCCCAGGGCTAGCCGAGGTCAAGAGACCCAGTACTTC. Protein product: CASSPRASRGQETQYF. The full variable domain, completed using reference TRBV7-6 and TRBJ2-5, is GAGVSQSPRYKVTKRGQDVALRCDPISGHVSLYWYRQALGQGPEFLTYFNYEAQQDKSGLPNDRFSAERPEGSISTLTIQRTEQRDSAMYRCASSPRASRGQETQYFGPGTRLLVL.

This clonotype showed up just a few times. The V call is TRBV9, the J call TRBJ2-1; TRBD2 matches at 15 bases. CDR3 length: 17 residues. V trimming: 3 bases; J trimming: 7 bases; junction bases outside the gene matches: 8. CDR1 is SGDLS and CDR2 is YYNGEE in the germline V gene. CDR3 nucleotide sequence: TGTGCCAGCAGCGACGCCATGGGGACTAGCGGGAGGAATGAGCAGTTCTTC. As protein: CASSDAMGTSGRNEQFF. The complete variable domain, with remaining parts taken from reference TRBV9 and TRBJ2-1, reads DSGVTQTPKHLITATGQRVTLRCSPRSGDLSVYWYQQSLDQGLQFLIQYYNGEERAKGNILERFSAQQFPDLHSELNLSSLELGDSALYFCASSDAMGTSGRNEQFFGPGTRLTVL.

The table lists this clonotype with a few counts. The chain combines TRBV12-3 or TRBV12-4 with TRBJ1-5; D not certain. Between the trimmed V and J ends, which lost 6 bases and 0 bases, there was a span of 9 bases. The length of the CDR3 is 14 residues. CDR3 bases: TGTGCCAGCAGCTCGATCTATAGCAATCAGCCCCAGCATTTT. Translation gives CASSSIYSNQPQHF.

The table lists this clonotype with a few counts. CDR3 region: CASSLTWAGASGTDTQYF. Here the CDR3 DNA reads TGCGCCAGCAGCCTCACCTGGGCAGGGGCTTCGGGCACAGATACGCAGTATTTT. The gene calls are TRBV4-1 and TRBJ2-3; D perhaps matches TRBD1 (6 bases). Per the germline V gene, CDR1 is MGHRA and CDR2 is YSYEKL. This CDR3 has 18 amino acids. Deletions cut 4 bases from V and 1 base from J, with 21 bases between.

V and J are TRBV5-1 and TRBJ2-4; 8 bases are a match to TRBD1. The germline gives CDR1 SGHRS, CDR2 YFSETQ. J gave up 5 bases and V 4 bases, and 14 bases lay outside the gene matches. The length of the CDR3 is 17 residues. The CDR3 DNA follows: TGCGCCAGCAGCAAAGGACAGGGTACCTTGGGGGAAAACATTCAGTACTTC. It yields the protein CASSKGQGTLGENIQYF.